The subject of this entry is one TCR beta chain. What it binds is not known. This CDR3 comprises 14 residues. Germline assignment: CDR1 SQVTM and CDR2 ANQGSEA. V lost 4 bases to trimming and J lost 0 bases, with 11 bases between them. Primers for the PCR totalled 60 Vbeta and 13 Jbeta. Method: immunoSEQ multiplex PCR; TCRdb's copy keeps in-frame clones and lacks some. The sample includes around 150,000 clones, 64% of them seen just once. This record comes from a study of cytomegalovirus exposure and HLA in healthy donors. Study background: Among the roughly 400 genotyped donors, just over 80% were placed in the Caucasian-associated ancestry cluster.

Donors consisted of healthy bone marrow donors. Study-level points and caveats: More than 15,000 TCR beta sequences were associated with HLA alleles at 0.05 false discovery rate in a later analysis. Most observed TCR sequences were rare, whereas some public TCRs were detected in many donors.

The receptor was derived from a woman in her 40s in good health and CMV-seronegative. V usage is TRBV29-1 and J usage is TRBJ2-3, with a possible D match to TRBD2 (5 bases). The sequencing sample was made of PBMCs. Here the CDR3 DNA reads TGCAGCGTTGGGGAGTGGTCTAGCACAGATACGCAGTATTTT. It specifies CSVGEWSSTDTQYF.